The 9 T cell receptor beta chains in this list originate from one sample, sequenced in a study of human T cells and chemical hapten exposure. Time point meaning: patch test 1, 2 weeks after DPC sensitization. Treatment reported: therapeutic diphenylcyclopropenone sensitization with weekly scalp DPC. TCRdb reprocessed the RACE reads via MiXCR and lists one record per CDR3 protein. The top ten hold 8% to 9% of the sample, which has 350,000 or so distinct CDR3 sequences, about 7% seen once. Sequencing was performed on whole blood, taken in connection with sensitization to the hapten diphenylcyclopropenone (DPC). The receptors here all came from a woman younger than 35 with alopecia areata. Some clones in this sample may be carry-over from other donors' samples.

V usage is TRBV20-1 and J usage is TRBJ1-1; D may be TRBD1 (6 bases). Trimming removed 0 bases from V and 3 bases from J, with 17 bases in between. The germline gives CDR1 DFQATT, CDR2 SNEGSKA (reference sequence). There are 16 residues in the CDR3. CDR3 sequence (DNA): TGCAGTGCTAGAGATCAGGAAGGGGGGGGAGACACTGAAGCTTTCTTT. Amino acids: CSARDQEGGGDTEAFF.

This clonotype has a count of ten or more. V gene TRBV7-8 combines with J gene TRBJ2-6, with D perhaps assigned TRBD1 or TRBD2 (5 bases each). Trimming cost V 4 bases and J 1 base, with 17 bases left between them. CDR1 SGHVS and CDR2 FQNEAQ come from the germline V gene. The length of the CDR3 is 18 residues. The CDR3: CASSSRDPSTSGANVLTF. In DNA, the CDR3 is TGTGCCAGCAGCTCCCGGGACCCGTCCACGTCTGGGGCCAACGTCCTGACTTTC.

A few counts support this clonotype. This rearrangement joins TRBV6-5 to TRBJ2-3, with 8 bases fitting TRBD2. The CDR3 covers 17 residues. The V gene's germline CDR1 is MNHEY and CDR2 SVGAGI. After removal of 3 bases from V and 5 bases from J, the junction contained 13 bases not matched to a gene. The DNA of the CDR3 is TGTGCCAGCAGTTATTGGACCAGCGGGGGACTCAAAGATACGCAGTATTTT. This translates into CASSYWTSGGLKDTQYF.

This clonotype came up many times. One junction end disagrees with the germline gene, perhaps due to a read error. CDR3 nucleotides: TGTGCCAGCAGCTTAGATCCAAATTCACCCCTCCACTTT. It codes for CASSLDPNSPLHF. This chain uses TRBV5-1 with TRBJ1-6; D remains ambiguous. Germline lookup yields CDR1 SGHRS and CDR2 YFSETQ. The CDR3 covers 13 residues.

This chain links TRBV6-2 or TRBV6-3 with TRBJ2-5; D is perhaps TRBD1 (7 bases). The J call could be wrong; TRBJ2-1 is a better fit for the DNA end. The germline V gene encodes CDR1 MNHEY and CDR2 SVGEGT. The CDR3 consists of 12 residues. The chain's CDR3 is CASSPAGQTQFF. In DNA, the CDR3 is TGTGCCAGCAGTCCGGCGGGACAGACCCAGTTCTTC.

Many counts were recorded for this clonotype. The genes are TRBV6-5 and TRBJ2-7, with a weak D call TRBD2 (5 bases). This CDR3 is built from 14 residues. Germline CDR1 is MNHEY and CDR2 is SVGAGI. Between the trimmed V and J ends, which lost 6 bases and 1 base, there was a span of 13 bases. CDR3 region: CASSRGGQSYEQYF. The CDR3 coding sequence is TGTGCCAGCAGCCGAGGCGGGCAGTCCTACGAGCAGTACTTC.

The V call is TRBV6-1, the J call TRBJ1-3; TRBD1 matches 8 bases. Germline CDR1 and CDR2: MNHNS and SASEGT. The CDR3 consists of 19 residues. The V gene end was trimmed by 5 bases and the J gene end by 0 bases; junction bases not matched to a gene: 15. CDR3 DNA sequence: TGTGCCAGCAGTCCGAGACAGGGGTCAGTCGATAGCTCTGGAAACACCATATATTTT. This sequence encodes CASSPRQGSVDSSGNTIYF.

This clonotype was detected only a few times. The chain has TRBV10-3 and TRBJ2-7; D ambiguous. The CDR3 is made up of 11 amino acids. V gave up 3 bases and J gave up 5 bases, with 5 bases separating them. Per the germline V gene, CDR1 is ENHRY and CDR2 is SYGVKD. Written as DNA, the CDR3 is TGTGCCATCAGTGAACGGGACGAGCAGTACTTC. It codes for CAISERDEQYF.

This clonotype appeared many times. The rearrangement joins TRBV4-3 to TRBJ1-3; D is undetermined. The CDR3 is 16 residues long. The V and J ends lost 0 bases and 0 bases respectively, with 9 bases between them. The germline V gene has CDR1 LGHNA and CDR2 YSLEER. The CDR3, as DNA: TGCGCCAGCAGCCAAGATGGAGGGAGCTCTGGAAACACCATATATTTT. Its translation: CASSQDGGSSGNTIYF.